The rows below give T cell receptor beta chains drawn from one sample of a study of radiation and T cells in renal cell carcinoma. Method: immunoSEQ multiplex PCR; TCRdb's copy keeps in-frame clones and lacks some. The sample has about 130,000 clones; about 88% are singletons. The specimen comprised blood, sampled from a patient whose treatment included radiotherapy and nephrectomy. The receptors here all came from a woman aged 70-85 years with renal cell carcinoma. Both conserved end residues are part of each CDR3. A D gene is named only where the DNA matches it firmly. Size values are once, few and many counts, or a class for expanded clones, and some rows have none.

j_gene | abundance | v_gene | d_gene | CDR3aa | CDR3nt
TRBJ1-1 | - | TRBV6-4 | - | CASSDGANTEAFF | TGTGCCAGCAGTGATGGTGCGAACACTGAAGCTTTCTTT
TRBJ1-2 | - | TRBV28 | - | CASKPGRNYGYTF | TGTGCCAGCAAGCCGGGACGGAACTATGGCTACACCTTC
TRBJ1-5 | - | TRBV5-6 | - | CASSPSGGHQPQHF | TGTGCCAGCAGCCCATCCGGGGGTCATCAGCCCCAGCATTTT
TRBJ2-1 | once | TRBV9 | TRBD1 | CASTDRGPRFLFF | TGTGCCAGCACCGACAGGGGGCCGAGGTTTTTGTTCTTC
TRBJ2-7 | - | TRBV19 | - | CASSRTGQVDYEQYF | TGTGCCAGTAGTAGGACGGGACAAGTGGACTACGAGCAGTACTTC
TRBJ2-1 | - | TRBV18 | - | CASSPGYSYNEQFF | TGTGCCAGCTCACCGGGGTATTCATACAATGAGCAGTTCTTC
TRBJ2-5 | many | TRBV11-3 | TRBD2 | CASSLTSWKTQYF | TGTGCCAGCAGCTTGACTAGCTGGAAGACCCAGTACTTC
TRBJ1-3 | - | TRBV29-1 | - | CSVGGGSGSGNTIYF | TGCAGCGTCGGTGGAGGGTCGGGCTCTGGAAACACCATATATTTT
TRBJ2-7 | few | TRBV7-9 | - | CASSLGVGPDYEQYF | TGTGCCAGCAGCTTAGGAGTCGGGCCAGACTACGAGCAGTACTTC
TRBJ2-1 | once | TRBV9 | TRBD2 | CASSVKAGVVIEQFF | TGTGCCAGCAGCGTAAAAGCGGGGGTGGTTATTGAGCAGTTCTTC
TRBJ1-2 | - | TRBV21-1 | - | CASSRGRPYGYTF | TGTGCCAGCAGCAGGGGCAGGCCCTATGGCTACACCTTC
TRBJ2-7 | once | TRBV25-1 | - | CASSEYQGGTYEQYF | TGTGCCAGCAGTGAATACCAGGGTGGGACCTACGAGCAGTACTTC
TRBJ1-6 | - | TRBV7-9 | - | CASSLLVRGNSPLHF | TGTGCCAGCAGCTTATTGGTCAGGGGAAATTCACCCCTCCACTTT
TRBJ1-1 | - | TRBV9 | - | CASSVAGVNTEAFF | TGTGCCAGCAGCGTAGCAGGGGTGAACACTGAAGCTTTCTTT
TRBJ2-1 | - | TRBV4-1 | TRBD2 | CASSHGSGGGNEQFF | TGCGCCAGCAGCCATGGGAGCGGGGGGGGCAATGAGCAGTTCTTC
TRBJ1-2 | - | TRBV9 | - | CASSVYEGNYGYTF | TGTGCCAGCAGCGTATATGAGGGAAACTATGGCTACACCTTC
TRBJ2-3 | once | TRBV7-9 | TRBD2 | CASRPTSGGAADTQYF | TGTGCCAGCAGACCGACTAGCGGGGGGGCCGCAGATACGCAGTATTTT
TRBJ1-1 | - | TRBV6-5 | TRBD1 | CASSPWTGRGTEAFF | TGTGCCAGCAGTCCGTGGACAGGGCGTGGGACTGAAGCTTTCTTT
TRBJ2-3 | - | TRBV6-6 | TRBD2 | CASSPPGSGGTDTQYF | TGTGCCAGCAGTCCCCCTGGTAGCGGGGGCACAGATACGCAGTATTTT
TRBJ2-3 | - | TRBV28 | - | CASSFSGAGENTQYF | TGTGCCAGCAGTTTTTCCGGGGCCGGAGAGAATACGCAGTATTTT
TRBJ2-2 | once | TRBV27 | TRBD2 | CASSLLVAGANTGELFF | TGTGCCAGCAGTTTATTAGTAGCGGGGGCGAACACCGGGGAGCTGTTTTTT
TRBJ2-3 | - | TRBV2 | - | CASSAATFTDTQYF | TGTGCCAGCAGTGCCGCTACGTTCACAGATACGCAGTATTTT
TRBJ1-2 | - | TRBV5-1 | - | CASSLDAGANYGYTF | TGCGCCAGCAGCTTGGATGCAGGAGCTAACTATGGCTACACCTTC
TRBJ1-6 | - | TRBV28 | - | CASSLSGAGNSPLHF | TGTGCCAGCAGTTTGTCGGGGGCGGGGAATTCACCCCTCCACTTT
TRBJ1-2 | - | TRBV5-4 | - | CASSPERTSYGYTF | TGTGCCAGCAGCCCTGAACGGACCTCTTACGGCTACACCTTC
TRBJ1-5 | - | TRBV19 | - | CASSIPGWGSNQPQHF | TGTGCCAGTAGTATTCCCGGTTGGGGAAGCAATCAGCCCCAGCATTTT
TRBJ1-1 | - | TRBV25-1 | - | CASSEGLSNTEAFF | TGTGCCAGCAGTGAGGGACTGTCGAACACTGAAGCTTTCTTT
TRBJ1-5 | - | TRBV19 | TRBD1 | CASSPGTGDNQPQHF | TGTGCCAGTAGTCCCGGGACAGGGGATAATCAGCCCCAGCATTTT
TRBJ1-3 | few | TRBV6-5 | - | CASRPEGSGNTIYF | TGTGCCAGCAGACCGGAGGGCTCTGGAAACACCATATATTTT
TRBJ2-5 | - | TRBV28 | - | CASSLGLRGVEETQYF | TGTGCCAGCAGTTTAGGTTTAAGGGGCGTGGAAGAGACCCAGTACTTC
TRBJ1-2 | - | TRBV27 | - | CASSPHTGYGYTF | TGTGCCAGCAGTCCGCACACAGGGTATGGCTACACCTTC
TRBJ1-1 | - | TRBV5-1 | TRBD1 | CASRQGGTEAFF | TGCGCCAGCCGACAGGGGGGCACTGAAGCTTTCTTT
TRBJ2-7 | - | TRBV6-1 | - | CASSERRGLSYEQYF | TGTGCCAGCAGTGAAAGGCGGGGGCTATCCTACGAGCAGTACTTC
TRBJ2-1 | few | TRBV11-2 | - | CASRSLPRVKGNEQFF | TGTGCCAGCAGAAGCCTTCCCAGGGTTAAGGGCAATGAGCAGTTCTTC
TRBJ2-1 | once | TRBV6-6 | - | CASSPGSFSYNEQFF | TGTGCCAGCAGCCCCGGGTCTTTCTCCTACAATGAGCAGTTCTTC
TRBJ2-7 | once | TRBV10-3 | - | CAISKGEVGYEQYF | TGTGCCATCAGTAAAGGGGAGGTCGGCTACGAGCAGTACTTC
TRBJ2-2 | - | TRBV6-6 | TRBD2 | CATMGGGNTGELFF | TGTGCCACCATGGGGGGGGGTAACACCGGGGAGCTGTTTTTT
TRBJ1-1 | - | TRBV30 | - | CAWSVSTLEAFF | TGTGCCTGGAGTGTGTCAACCCTTGAAGCTTTCTTT
TRBJ1-1 | few | TRBV29-1 | TRBD1 | CSGDTGGNTEAFF | TGCAGCGGGGATACAGGGGGGAACACTGAAGCTTTCTTT
TRBJ2-6 | - | TRBV6-1 | - | CASRGDSGANVLTF | TGTGCCAGCAGGGGAGACTCTGGGGCCAACGTCCTGACTTTC
TRBJ2-7 | - | TRBV7-6 | - | CASSFDAGQHAEQYF | TGTGCCAGCAGCTTCGACGCCGGACAGCATGCCGAGCAGTACTTC
TRBJ2-2 | - | TRBV5-4 | - | CASSLFPGTNTGELFF | TGTGCCAGCAGCTTGTTTCCAGGCACGAACACCGGGGAGCTGTTTTTT